The text below deals with one TCR beta chain. Its antigen is not known. This entry comes from a study of T-cell reconstitution after alpha-beta-depleted transplantation in children. Study-level results: Some patients showed high day-60 TCRbeta diversity, which derived from surviving recipient T cells and thymic progenitors. One year post-transplant, T-cell counts and diversity were largely derived from T cells produced anew. About two months after transplant, alpha-beta T cells reportedly came from several hundred expanded graft clones.

Using unique molecular identifiers, the investigators prepared the TCRbeta library. TCRdb re-analysed the PCR reads in MiXCR, keeping a single row per CDR3 protein. The repertoire consists of 98,000 or so distinct CDR3 sequences, with 6.4% occurring once and the leading ten covering roughly 24%. Deletions cut 0 bases from V and 8 bases from J, with 9 bases between. CDR3 length equals 13 residues. Germline V CDR1 and CDR2: KGHDR, SFDVKD. The chain has TRBV24-1 and TRBJ1-1; D unresolved. The sample was PBMCs, mostly from graft donor cells, taken 360 days after TCRalphabeta/CD19-depleted stem cell transplant. This sequence was found in a male patient between 2 and 15 years old who had a stem cell transplant for acute lymphoblastic leukemia, so the T cells may come from the graft donor. The CDR3 DNA reads TGTGCCACCAGTGATTTGTGGTCCAGAGAAGCTTTCTTT. Protein: CATSDLWSREAFF.